One T cell receptor beta chain is described in this entry. This sample is drawn from a study of monozygotic twins with inflammatory bowel disease. The CDR3 has 13 residues. CDR1 and CDR2 (germline): SGHAT, FQNNGV. TCRdb reprocessed the 5' RACE reads and reports one entry per CDR3 protein, with no DNA. Its table lists around 40,000 distinct CDR3 sequences. Blood samples, whole and unsorted for T cells, yielded the isolated total RNA. V gene TRBV11-2 combines with J gene TRBJ2-1; TCRdb calls TRBD1, which cannot be checked without DNA. Sequenced: blood. The receptor comes from a human donor with ulcerative colitis or Crohn's disease, or a healthy co-twin of an affected twin (not recorded which). The CDR3 reads CASSLEVAGRKFF.